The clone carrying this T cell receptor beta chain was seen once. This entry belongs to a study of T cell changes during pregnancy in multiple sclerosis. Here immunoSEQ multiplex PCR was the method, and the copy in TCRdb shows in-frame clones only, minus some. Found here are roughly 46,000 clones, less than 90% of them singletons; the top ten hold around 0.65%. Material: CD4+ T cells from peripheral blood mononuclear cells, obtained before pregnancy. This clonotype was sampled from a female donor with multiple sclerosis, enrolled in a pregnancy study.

CDR3: CASSPISYEQYF. CDR3 bases: TGTGCCAGCAGCCCAATCTCCTACGAGCAGTACTTC. The rearrangement uses TRBV7-9 and TRBJ2-7; unclear D gene. CDR1 is SEHNR, CDR2 FQNEAQ, per germline (reference sequence). The length of the CDR3 is 12 residues. Between the trimmed V and J ends, which lost 5 bases and 0 bases, there was a span of 5 bases. The variable domain in full, completed from reference TRBV7-9 and TRBJ2-7, reads DTGVSQNPRHKITKRGQNVTFRCDPISEHNRLYWYRQTLGQGPEFLTYFQNEAQLEKSRLLSDRFSAERPKGSFSTLEIQRTEQGDSAMYLCASSPISYEQYFGPGTRLTVT.